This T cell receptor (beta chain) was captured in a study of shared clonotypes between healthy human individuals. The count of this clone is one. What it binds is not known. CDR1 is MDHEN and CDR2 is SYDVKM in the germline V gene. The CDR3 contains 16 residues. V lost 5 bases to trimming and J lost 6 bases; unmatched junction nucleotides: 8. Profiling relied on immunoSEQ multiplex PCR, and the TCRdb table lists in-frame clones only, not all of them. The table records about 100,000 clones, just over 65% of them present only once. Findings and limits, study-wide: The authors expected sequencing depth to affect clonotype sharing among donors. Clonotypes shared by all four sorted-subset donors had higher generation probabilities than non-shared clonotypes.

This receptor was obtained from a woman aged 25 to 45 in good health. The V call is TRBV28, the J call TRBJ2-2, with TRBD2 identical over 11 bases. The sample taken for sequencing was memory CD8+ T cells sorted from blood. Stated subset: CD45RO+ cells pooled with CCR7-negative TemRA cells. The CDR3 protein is CASSPVVAGGPGELFF. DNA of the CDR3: TGTGCCAGCAGTCCTGTGGTAGCGGGAGGGCCCGGGGAGCTGTTTTTT.